Included here is one T cell receptor beta chain sequence, with context. These data originate in a study of blood T cell repertoires in COVID-19. In the study overall: T cells, B-cell-depleted T cells, or PBMCs provided the cDNA or gDNA that served as material.

Authors' processing steps: Estimation of nucleated cell counts relied on the amplification of reference gene primers. Data came from immunoSEQ multiplex PCR; TCRdb stores just in-frame clones and leaves some out. V, J and clone size reflect that table, while D and trimming were determined from the DNA. Of about 110,000 clones listed, 80% to 90% are singletons. This CDR3 is built from 16 residues. Trimming shortened V by 4 bases and J by 0 bases, and 16 bases separated the two germline ends. Germline lookup yields CDR1 MDHEN and CDR2 SYDVKM. This chain connects TRBV28 to TRBJ2-7; D unresolved. Material: peripheral blood. The sequence was obtained from a woman of 80 years or more with acute or convalescent COVID-19. The CDR3 bases are TGTGCCAGCAGTTATTTCCGGTCCCTGAGCTCCTACGAGCAGTACTTC. Translating it yields CASSYFRSLSSYEQYF.